A single sample is the source of the 16 T cell receptor beta chains below, sequenced in a study of response to subunit inactivated influenza vaccine. TCRdb re-analysed the RT-PCR reads in MiXCR, keeping a single row per CDR3 protein. The sample includes 700,000 to 800,000 distinct CDR3 sequences, 18% of them seen just once. The sample consisted of PBMCs from blood, taken more than 4 days after vaccination. The receptors come from a man aged 50-59 years who received an inactivated influenza vaccine.

This rearrangement joins TRBV20-1 to TRBJ2-1, with TRBD2 matching over 7 bases. From germline, CDR1 is DFQATT and CDR2 SNEGSKA (reference sequence). The CDR3 is 15 residues long. V lost 6 bases to trimming and J lost 5 bases; unmatched junction nucleotides: 13. DNA for the CDR3: TGCAGTGCCTCTTTGGGGGGGGTGAGCAACAATGAGCAGTTCTTC. It specifies CSASLGGVSNNEQFF.

The rearrangement links TRBV5-1 to TRBJ1-1; D is possibly TRBD1 (5 bases). The CDR3 has 14 residues. The V end lost 3 bases, the J end lost 6 bases, and 15 bases lay between the germline ends. Per germline, CDR1 SGHRS and CDR2 YFSETQ. The CDR3 sequence: CASSSGLPGSEAFF. CDR3 sequence (DNA): TGCGCCAGCAGCTCCGGACTCCCAGGGTCTGAAGCTTTCTTT.

The chain combines TRBV3-1 with TRBJ1-6; no reliable D call. Trimming cost V 1 base and J 4 bases, with 5 bases left between them. The germline V gene encodes CDR1 LGHDT and CDR2 YNNKEL (reference sequence). The CDR3 spans 14 residues. The CDR3 loop reads CASSQVGYNSPLHF. As DNA, the CDR3 is TGTGCCAGCAGCCAAGTGGGGTATAATTCACCCCTCCACTTT.

This clonotype showed up just a few times. CDR3 nucleotide sequence: TGTGCCAGCAGCCCCGGGGGCCCGGGGGGGGCGAAGACCCAGTACTTC. Protein: CASSPGGPGGAKTQYF. V and J are TRBV7-9 and TRBJ2-5; 8 bases align to TRBD2. V dropped 5 bases and J dropped 6; count of bases not matched to a gene: 14. Germline V gene lookup returns CDR1 SEHNR and CDR2 FQNEAQ (reference sequence). This CDR3 has 16 amino acids.

The V gene is TRBV11-1, the J gene TRBJ2-4; 7 nucleotides match TRBD1. This CDR3 has 20 residues. In germline, CDR1 is SGHAT, CDR2 FQDESV (reference sequence). J was trimmed by 0 bases and V by 1 base; bases with no gene match: 15. CDR3 sequence: CASSLDLGTETPLAKNIQYF. The CDR3 nucleotides are TGTGCCAGCAGCTTAGATTTGGGGACAGAGACTCCGCTAGCCAAAAACATTCAGTACTTC.

The chain employs TRBV7-2 and TRBJ2-3; D remains ambiguous. CDR3 length equals 15 residues. V gave up 6 bases and J gave up 3 bases, with 16 bases separating them. Germline CDR1 reads SGHTA; CDR2 reads FQGNSA. CDR3 protein: CASSYRHWGTDTQYF. CDR3 DNA: TGTGCCAGCAGTTACCGACATTGGGGTACAGATACGCAGTATTTT.

The sample holds a few counts of this clonotype. This chain links TRBV29-1 with TRBJ2-1; D not resolved. V was trimmed by 1 base and J by 6 bases, leaving 16 bases between them. Germline values: CDR1 SQVTM, CDR2 ANQGSEA. This CDR3 has 15 residues. The CDR3 protein is CSVEVKRKLTNEQFF. The CDR3 coding sequence is TGCAGCGTTGAAGTAAAACGGAAGTTAACCAATGAGCAGTTCTTC.

The chain has TRBV5-1 and TRBJ2-1; D is perhaps TRBD1 or TRBD2 (5 bases each). Germline V gives CDR1 SGHRS, CDR2 YFSETQ. The V end lost 0 bases, the J end lost 5 bases, and 12 bases lay between the germline ends. The CDR3 loop spans 15 amino acids. The CDR3 protein is CASSLVTRDDNEQFF. The DNA of the CDR3 is TGCGCCAGCAGCTTGGTCACTAGGGACGACAATGAGCAGTTCTTC.

This clonotype was picked up many times. J is TRBJ2-1 and V is TRBV12-3 or TRBV12-4, with a possible D match to TRBD2 (5 bases). V lost 5 bases, J lost 9 bases, and 14 bases lay in between. CDR3 length equals 13 residues. The CDR3 coding sequence is TGTGCCAGCAGTCCGAGGGTGAGCGGTGAGCAGTTCTTC. It codes for CASSPRVSGEQFF.

This clonotype turned up a few times. The V and J genes are TRBV7-7 and TRBJ2-2; 9 positions agree with TRBD2. Germline CDR1 reads SSHAT; CDR2 reads FNYEAQ (reference sequence). J was trimmed by 0 bases and V by 1 base; bases with no gene match: 3. This CDR3 contains 17 residues. CDR3 DNA sequence: TGTGCCAGCAGCTTAGGACTAGCGGCCACGAACACCGGGGAGCTGTTTTTT. This gives the protein CASSLGLAATNTGELFF.

This chain links TRBV4-3 with TRBJ2-3; D is perhaps TRBD2 (6 bases). This CDR3 spans 12 amino acids. Per the germline V gene, CDR1 is LGHNA and CDR2 is YSLEER. The V and J ends lost 2 bases and 8 bases respectively, with 8 bases between them. CDR3 sequence (DNA): TGCGCCAGCAGCCAACGGGGGAGTACGCAGTATTTT. It yields the protein CASSQRGSTQYF.

This sequence joins TRBV11-2 and TRBJ2-1, with 7 bases identical to TRBD2. CDR3 length equals 17 residues. V trimming: 1 base; J trimming: 0 bases; junction bases outside the gene matches: 6. Per the germline V gene, CDR1 is SGHAT and CDR2 is FQNNGV. The CDR3 is CASSLVQRGPSYNEQFF. Here the CDR3 DNA reads TGTGCCAGCAGCTTAGTCCAGCGGGGCCCCTCCTACAATGAGCAGTTCTTC.

The chain has TRBV7-2 and TRBJ2-1; 7 bases agree with TRBD2. Germline CDR1 is SGHTA and CDR2 is FQGNSA. The CDR3 has 16 residues. V was clipped by 0 bases and J by 2 bases; unmatched bases: 4. The CDR3 protein is CASSLAGRGTYNEQFF. The CDR3 DNA reads as TGTGCCAGCAGCTTAGCGGGGCGGGGGACCTACAATGAGCAGTTCTTC.

V and J are TRBV2 and TRBJ1-6; no firm D call. V shed 10 bases and J shed 7 bases, with 14 bases lying between them. There are 13 residues in the CDR3. Germline loops: CDR1 SNHLY, CDR2 FYNNEI. DNA for the CDR3: TGTGCCACCCAACAGCAAAGGAATTCACCCCTCCACTTT. Translation gives CATQQQRNSPLHF.

V is TRBV7-8 and J is TRBJ1-4, with D unresolved. This CDR3 contains 13 residues. V shed 5 bases and J shed 8 bases, with 12 bases lying between them. Germline assignment: CDR1 SGHVS and CDR2 FQNEAQ. The chain's CDR3 is CASSEGINEKLFF. In DNA form, the CDR3 reads TGTGCCAGCAGCGAGGGTATCAACGAAAAACTGTTTTTT.

This clonotype was found a few times. The chain combines TRBV24-1 with TRBJ2-5; possibly TRBD1 for D (5 bases). CDR1 and CDR2 from the germline V gene are KGHDR and SFDVKD. V was trimmed by 7 bases and J by 3 bases, leaving 17 bases between them. This CDR3 is 15 amino acids long. The CDR3 loop reads CATSDLWGAKETQYF. The CDR3 DNA reads TGTGCCACCAGCGACCTCTGGGGCGCGAAAGAGACCCAGTACTTC.